The rows below give T cell receptor beta chains drawn from one sample of a study of T cells in Graves' hyperthyroidism and ophthalmopathy. TCRdb passed the multiplex PCR reads through MiXCR, listing each CDR3 protein once. The data show hundreds of thousands of distinct CDR3 sequences, approximately 42% seen once. The sequencing sample was made of peripheral blood or thyroid tissue (not recorded which). These receptors were obtained from an adult man with Graves' disease, either hyperthyroidism or ophthalmopathy (not recorded which). Each CDR3 is given with its conserved first and last residue. Fields, in order: D gene, J gene, V gene, clone size, CDR3 protein, CDR3 DNA. A D gene is named only where the DNA matches it firmly. The size of a clone is reported for some rows only, either as once, few or many, or as a class for expanded clones.

>TRBD2|TRBJ2-5|TRBV10-2|many
CASSVTSGRGAQETQYF
TGCGCCAGCAGCGTGACTAGCGGGAGGGGAGCCCAAGAGACCCAGTACTTC
>.|TRBJ1-2|TRBV9|.
CASSVGSLTYGYTF
TGTGCCAGCAGCGTCGGGTCCCTTACCTATGGCTACACCTTC
>TRBD1|TRBJ2-2|TRBV29-1|.
CSVDFYGTGDTGELFF
TGCAGCGTTGATTTCTATGGGACAGGGGACACCGGGGAGCTGTTTTTT
>.|TRBJ2-5|TRBV25-1|.
CASSESGRETQYF
TGTGCCAGCAGTGAATCAGGGAGGGAGACCCAGTACTTC
>TRBD2|TRBJ2-7|TRBV20-1|.
CSASGSGAGYEQYF
TGCAGTGCTTCCGGTAGCGGGGCGGGCTACGAGCAGTACTTC
>.|TRBJ1-2|TRBV7-8|few
CASSLGVSQSRGYTF
TGTGCCAGCAGCTTAGGGGTGTCTCAATCGAGGGGCTACACCTTC
>.|TRBJ1-2|TRBV12-3/TRBV12-4|few
CASSQGFSGYTF
TGTGCCAGCAGTCAGGGGTTTAGTGGCTACACCTTC
>TRBD1|TRBJ1-1|TRBV24-1|.
CATRPGQGMNTEAFF
TGTGCCACCAGACCGGGACAGGGGATGAACACTGAAGCTTTCTTT
>.|TRBJ2-7|TRBV2|many
CASSDDRRNEQYF
TGTGCCAGCAGTGATGACCGGCGGAACGAGCAGTACTTC
>TRBD2|TRBJ2-3|TRBV11-2|.
CASSLFAGETDTQYF
TGTGCCAGCAGCTTATTTGCGGGGGAGACAGATACGCAGTATTTT
>.|TRBJ1-1|TRBV7-9|.
CASSARDGSQNTEAFF
TGTGCCAGCAGCGCCCGGGACGGATCACAGAACACTGAAGCTTTCTTT
>TRBD2|TRBJ2-2|TRBV7-2|.
CASSLGASGMVGELFF
TGTGCCAGCAGCTTAGGGGCTAGCGGGATGGTCGGGGAGCTGTTTTTT
>.|TRBJ1-6|TRBV7-9|few
CASSSGRFNSPLHF
TGTGCCAGCAGCTCGGGACGGTTCAATTCACCCCTCCACTTT
>TRBD1|TRBJ2-5|TRBV12-3/TRBV12-4|.
CASSGTGGDETQYF
TGTGCCAGCAGTGGGACAGGGGGCGACGAGACCCAGTACTTC
>.|TRBJ1-1|TRBV9|many
CASSDGPEAFF
TGTGCCAGCAGCGACGGACCTGAAGCTTTCTTT
>.|TRBJ2-7|TRBV15|.
CATSGGRGTEQYF
TGTGCCACCAGCGGGGGTAGGGGTACCGAGCAGTACTTC
>TRBD1|TRBJ1-1|TRBV9|many
CASSGTGAPNTEAFF
TGTGCCAGCAGCGGTACAGGGGCGCCAAACACTGAAGCTTTCTTT
>.|TRBJ1-5|TRBV29-1|once
CSLDGTRTQPQHF
TGCAGCTTAGATGGGACAAGGACCCAGCCCCAGCATTTT
>TRBD1|TRBJ1-3|TRBV9|.
CASSVDRGPGNTIYF
TGTGCCAGCAGCGTCGACAGGGGGCCTGGAAACACCATATATTTT
>.|TRBJ1-1|TRBV7-3|few
CASSQHMNTEAFF
TGTGCCAGCAGCCAGCACATGAACACTGAAGCTTTCTTT
>.|TRBJ1-1|TRBV6-5|few
CASSYKGRSTEAFF
TGTGCCAGCAGTTACAAAGGGAGAAGCACTGAAGCTTTCTTT
>.|TRBJ1-2|TRBV2|few
CASHPSGRFYGYTF
TGTGCCAGCCATCCTTCGGGACGGTTCTATGGCTACACCTTC
>.|TRBJ1-5|TRBV6-5|.
CASSVGLDNQPQHF
TGTGCCAGCAGTGTCGGCTTGGACAATCAGCCCCAGCATTTT
>TRBD1|TRBJ1-6|TRBV7-6|.
CASSLATPGQGGSPLHF
TGTGCCAGCAGCTTAGCGACTCCGGGACAGGGAGGTTCACCCCTCCACTTT
>.|TRBJ1-2|TRBV29-1|many
CSVAAPRENYGYTF
TGCAGCGTTGCGGCTCCCCGGGAGAACTATGGCTACACCTTC
>.|TRBJ1-1|TRBV5-4|.
CASSWGQGGGTEAFF
TGTGCCAGCAGCTGGGGCCAGGGAGGGGGTACTGAAGCTTTCTTT
>.|TRBJ2-2|TRBV7-2|.
CASSPGLTSTGELFF
TGTGCCAGCAGCCCCGGACTAACCTCCACCGGGGAGCTGTTTTTT
>.|TRBJ2-5|TRBV20-1|many
CSVPGTKWAQYF
TGCAGTGTGCCAGGGACCAAGTGGGCCCAGTACTTC
>.|TRBJ1-1|TRBV11-1|.
CASSWGQQNKAFF
TGTGCCAGCAGCTGGGGACAACAGAATAAAGCTTTCTTT
>.|TRBJ2-5|TRBV9|few
CASSPAGGWETQYF
TGTGCCAGCAGCCCAGCTGGGGGCTGGGAGACCCAGTACTTC
>.|TRBJ1-2|TRBV10-3|many
CAISESIGRYDYTF
TGTGCCATCAGTGAGTCGATAGGGAGGTATGACTACACCTTC
>.|TRBJ2-7|TRBV7-9|many
CASSLAPVNSYEQYF
TGTGCCAGCAGCTTAGCTCCCGTTAACTCCTACGAGCAGTACTTC
>TRBD1|TRBJ1-4|TRBV24-1|.
CASSHLMTGGNEKLFF
TGTGCCAGCAGTCATCTAATGACAGGGGGTAATGAAAAACTGTTTTTT
>.|TRBJ1-1|TRBV6-5|few
CASSEDGLNTEAFF
TGTGCCAGCAGTGAAGACGGGTTGAACACTGAAGCTTTCTTT
>TRBD1|TRBJ1-5|TRBV2|.
CASRGQINQPQHF
TGTGCCAGCAGGGGACAGATCAATCAGCCCCAGCATTTT
>TRBD1|TRBJ1-1|TRBV5-1|.
CASSLASGGSEAFF
TGCGCCAGCAGCTTGGCCTCAGGGGGATCTGAAGCTTTCTTT
>.|TRBJ1-1|TRBV27|.
CASSRAGQSTEAFF
TGTGCCAGCAGTAGGGCAGGGCAGTCCACTGAAGCTTTCTTT
>.|TRBJ1-5|TRBV6-1|.
CASSENSGGIAQPQHF
TGTGCCAGCAGTGAAAATTCCGGGGGCATCGCTCAGCCCCAGCATTTT
>.|TRBJ2-7|TRBV6-5|few
CASSLVLGESYEQYF
TGTGCCAGCAGTTTGGTACTGGGGGAGAGCTACGAGCAGTACTTC
>.|TRBJ1-2|TRBV20-1|few
CSANRNYGYTF
TGCAGTGCTAACCGTAACTATGGCTACACCTTC
>TRBD1|TRBJ1-2|TRBV29-1|few
CSVRPAGGYGYTF
TGCAGCGTACGCCCGGCAGGGGGCTATGGCTACACCTTC
>TRBD1|TRBJ2-5|TRBV7-6|.
CASSSGGFQGTQYF
TGTGCCAGCAGCTCAGGGGGATTCCAAGGGACCCAGTACTTC
>TRBD2|TRBJ2-2|TRBV19|few
CASKTSGSAGELFF
TGTGCCAGTAAGACTAGCGGGAGCGCCGGGGAGCTGTTTTTT
>TRBD1|TRBJ2-7|TRBV7-2|few
CASKSTGHSYEQYF
TGTGCCAGCAAATCGACAGGGCACTCCTACGAGCAGTACTTC
>.|TRBJ1-1|TRBV13|.
CASSDNKGRGAFF
TGTGCCAGCAGCGATAACAAAGGGCGTGGAGCTTTCTTT
>.|TRBJ1-5|TRBV10-3|many
CASRDGHNQPQHF
TGTGCCAGCAGGGACGGACACAATCAGCCCCAGCATTTT
>.|TRBJ1-6|TRBV2|once
CASSLGDGSSPLHF
TGTGCCAGCAGTTTAGGGGACGGGAGTTCACCCCTCCACTTT
>.|TRBJ1-4|TRBV7-9|few
CASSLRDRFNEKLFF
TGTGCCAGCAGCCTACGAGACAGATTTAATGAAAAACTGTTTTTT
>.|TRBJ1-2|TRBV20-1|many
CSAAGRIGYGYTF
TGCAGTGCTGCCGGCAGGATAGGCTATGGCTACACCTTC
>.|TRBJ2-5|TRBV20-1|many
CSAIMGEETQYF
TGCAGTGCAATCATGGGGGAGGAGACCCAGTACTTC
>.|TRBJ1-2|TRBV7-2|.
CASRQTLYGYTF
TGTGCCAGCCGCCAGACCCTCTATGGCTACACCTTC
>.|TRBJ1-1|TRBV7-7|few
CASSLSPGGDTEAFF
TGTGCTAGCAGCTTATCACCGGGTGGGGACACTGAAGCTTTCTTT
>.|TRBJ1-4|TRBV10-3|.
CAISENRATNEKLFF
TGTGCCATCTCGGAGAACAGGGCAACTAATGAAAAACTGTTTTTT
>TRBD1|TRBJ1-1|TRBV12-5|few
CASGPDREAFF
TGTGCTAGTGGCCCGGACAGGGAGGCTTTCTTT